This T cell receptor (beta chain) was observed in a study of T cells after posttransplantation cyclophosphamide. The study's findings and limits: Later post-transplant blood repertoires were often dominated by donor CD8+ memory clones. Recipient CMV seropositivity and CMV reactivation strongly tracked TRB clonality. Blood and skin or GI T cell repertoires showed limited TRB overlap.

Germline V CDR1 and CDR2: KGHSH, LQKENI. With 3 bases removed from V and 3 bases from J, the gap between germline ends came to 17 bases. This CDR3 has 16 residues. The repertoire was sequenced with immunoSEQ multiplex PCR; TCRdb's copy has only in-frame clones and lacks some. The sample lists 66,000 or so clones, 93% occurring once. This clone showed up just once. No antigen is known for it. The related graft donor's blood sample was taken on the day of bone marrow donation. Sequences were obtained from PBMCs. The gene calls are TRBV18 and TRBJ1-1, with a possible D match to TRBD1 (6 bases). This receptor was obtained from a woman aged 25-40 years in good health and a related stem cell transplant donor. The DNA of the CDR3 is TGTGCCAGCTCACCCTCCCGGCGGACAGAGGACACTGAAGCTTTCTTT. As protein: CASSPSRRTEDTEAFF.